This note documents a single TCR beta chain sequence. The antigen it binds to is not known. The sample holds no much larger clone one base away, and base qualities are not on file. The method was the immunoSEQ multiplex PCR assay. Not all clones reach the TCRdb copy of this immuneACCESS table, which keeps in-frame sequences only. Checked studies attribute under half of the gap to unresolved V genes and leave the rest unexplained. Across this sample there are 100,000 to 150,000 clones, with over 75% seen only once. The ten largest clonotypes hold approximately 9% of the sample. These data originate in a study of control samples from healthy donors and cancer patients (dated by TCRdb to 2020 to 2022). V loses 2 bases of germline sequence and J loses 3 bases, and the interval between the two ends is 13 bases. The CDR1 and CDR2 encoded by the germline V gene are SGHVS and FNYEAQ. Its CDR3 holds 15 amino acids, cysteine through phenylalanine. The read is trimmed to its CDR3 DNA, 45 bases read in frame from base 1.

The sample taken for sequencing was blood. The sequence came from a man in his forties or fifties in good health. The chain is assembled from TRBV7-6 and TRBJ1-1; too little of a D gene remains to name it. The DNA reads as follows: TGTGCCAGCAGCTTAATCGCGGTTAAGGACACTGAAGCTTTCTTT. Its protein is CASSLIAVKDTEAFF.